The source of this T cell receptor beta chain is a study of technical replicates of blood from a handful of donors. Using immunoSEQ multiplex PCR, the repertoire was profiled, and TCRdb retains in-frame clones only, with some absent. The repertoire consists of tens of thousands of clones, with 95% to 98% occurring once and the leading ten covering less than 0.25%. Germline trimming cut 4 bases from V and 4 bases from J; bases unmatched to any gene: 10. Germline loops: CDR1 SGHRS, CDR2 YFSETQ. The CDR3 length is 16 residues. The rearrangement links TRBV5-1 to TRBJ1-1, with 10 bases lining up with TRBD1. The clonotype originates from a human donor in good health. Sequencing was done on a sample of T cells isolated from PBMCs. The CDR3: CASSKGQGFSTTEAFF. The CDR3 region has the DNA TGCGCCAGCAGCAAGGGACAGGGGTTCTCGACCACTGAAGCTTTCTTT.